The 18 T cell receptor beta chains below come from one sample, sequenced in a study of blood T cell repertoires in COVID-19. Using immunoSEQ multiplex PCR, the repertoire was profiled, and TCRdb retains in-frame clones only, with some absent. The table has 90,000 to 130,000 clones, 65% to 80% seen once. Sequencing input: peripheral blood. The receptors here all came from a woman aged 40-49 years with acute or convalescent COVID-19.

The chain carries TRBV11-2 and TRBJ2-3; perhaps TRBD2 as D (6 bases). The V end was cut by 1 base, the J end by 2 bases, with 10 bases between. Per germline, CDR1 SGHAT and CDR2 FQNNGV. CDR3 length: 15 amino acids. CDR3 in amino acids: CASSLGGDSTDTQYF. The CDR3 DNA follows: TGTGCCAGCAGCTTAGGGGGGGACTCCACAGATACGCAGTATTTT.

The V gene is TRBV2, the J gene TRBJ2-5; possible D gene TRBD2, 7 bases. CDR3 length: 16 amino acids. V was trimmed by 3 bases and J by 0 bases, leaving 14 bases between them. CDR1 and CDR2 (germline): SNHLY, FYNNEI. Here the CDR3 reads CASSEGGATYQETQYF. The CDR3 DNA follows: TGTGCCAGCAGTGAGGGGGGGGCAACGTACCAAGAGACCCAGTACTTC.

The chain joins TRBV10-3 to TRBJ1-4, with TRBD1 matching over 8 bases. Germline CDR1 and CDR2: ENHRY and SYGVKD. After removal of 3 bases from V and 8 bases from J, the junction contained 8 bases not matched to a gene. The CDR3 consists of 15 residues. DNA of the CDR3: TGTGCCATCAGTGACCTACAGGGGGTGAGGGAAAAACTGTTTTTT. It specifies CAISDLQGVREKLFF.

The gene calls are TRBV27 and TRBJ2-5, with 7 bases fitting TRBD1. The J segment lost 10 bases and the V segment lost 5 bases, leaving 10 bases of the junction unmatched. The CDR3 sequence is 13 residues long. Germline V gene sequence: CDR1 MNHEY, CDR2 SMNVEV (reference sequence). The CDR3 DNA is TGTGCCAGCAGTCCAAGACAGGGTGGGGGCCAGTACTTC. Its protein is CASSPRQGGGQYF.

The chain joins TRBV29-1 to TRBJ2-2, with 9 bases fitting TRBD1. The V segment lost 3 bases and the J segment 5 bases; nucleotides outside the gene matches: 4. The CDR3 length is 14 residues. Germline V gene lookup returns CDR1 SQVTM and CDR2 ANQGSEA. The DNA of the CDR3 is TGCAGCGTTGAGTCGACAGGGGGGACCGGGGAGCTGTTTTTT. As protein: CSVESTGGTGELFF.

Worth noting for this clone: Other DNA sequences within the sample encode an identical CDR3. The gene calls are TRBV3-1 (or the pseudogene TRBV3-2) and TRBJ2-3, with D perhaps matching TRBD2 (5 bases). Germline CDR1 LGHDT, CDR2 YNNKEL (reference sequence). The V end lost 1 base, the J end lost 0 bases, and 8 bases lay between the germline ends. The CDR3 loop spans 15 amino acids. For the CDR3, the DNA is TGTGCCAGCAGCCAAGGTTCGGGGAGCACAGATACGCAGTATTTT. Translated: CASSQGSGSTDTQYF.

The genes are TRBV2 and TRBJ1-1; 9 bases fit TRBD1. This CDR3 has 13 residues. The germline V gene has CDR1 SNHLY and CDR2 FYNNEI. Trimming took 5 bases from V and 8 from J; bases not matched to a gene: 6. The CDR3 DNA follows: TGTGCCAGCAGTCCCGTTGGACAGGGGGAAGCTTTCTTT. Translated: CASSPVGQGEAFF.

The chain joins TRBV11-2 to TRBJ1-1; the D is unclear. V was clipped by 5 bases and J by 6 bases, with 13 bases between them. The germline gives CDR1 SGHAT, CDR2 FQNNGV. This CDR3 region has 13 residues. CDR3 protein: CASSQTDGAEAFF. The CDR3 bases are TGTGCCAGCAGCCAAACCGACGGGGCTGAAGCTTTCTTT.

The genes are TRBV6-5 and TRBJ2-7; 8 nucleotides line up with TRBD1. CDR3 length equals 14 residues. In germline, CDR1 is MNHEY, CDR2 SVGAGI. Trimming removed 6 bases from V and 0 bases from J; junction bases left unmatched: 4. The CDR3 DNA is TGTGCCAGCAGGAGGACAGGGCCCTCCTACGAGCAGTACTTC. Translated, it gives CASRRTGPSYEQYF.

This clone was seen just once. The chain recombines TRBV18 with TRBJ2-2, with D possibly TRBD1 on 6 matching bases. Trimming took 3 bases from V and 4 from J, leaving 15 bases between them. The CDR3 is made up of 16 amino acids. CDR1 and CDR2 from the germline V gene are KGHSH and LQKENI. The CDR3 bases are TGTGCCAGCTCACCTCTGCCAGGGGCGTTCACCGGGGAGCTGTTTTTT. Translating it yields CASSPLPGAFTGELFF.

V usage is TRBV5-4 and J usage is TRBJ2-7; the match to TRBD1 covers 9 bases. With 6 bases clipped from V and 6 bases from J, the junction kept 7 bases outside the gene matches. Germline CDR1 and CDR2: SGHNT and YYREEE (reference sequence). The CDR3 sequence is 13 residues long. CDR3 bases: TGTGCCAGCACCATCCGGGACAGGGCCGAGCAGTACTTC. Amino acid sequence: CASTIRDRAEQYF.

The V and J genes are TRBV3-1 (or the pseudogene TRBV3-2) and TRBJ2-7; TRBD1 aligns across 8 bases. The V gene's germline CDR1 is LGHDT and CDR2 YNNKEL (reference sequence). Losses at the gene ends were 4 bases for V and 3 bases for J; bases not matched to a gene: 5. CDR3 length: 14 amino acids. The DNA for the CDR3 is TGTGCCAGCAGCCGCGGGACAGGAATCTACGAGCAGTACTTC. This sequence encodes CASSRGTGIYEQYF.

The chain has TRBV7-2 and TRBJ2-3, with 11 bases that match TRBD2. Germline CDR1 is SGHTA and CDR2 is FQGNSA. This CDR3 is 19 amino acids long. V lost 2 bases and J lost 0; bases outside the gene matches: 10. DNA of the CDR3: TGTGCCAGCAGCTTAAACCCGACGGGGACTAGCGGCAGCACAGATACGCAGTATTTT. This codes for CASSLNPTGTSGSTDTQYF.

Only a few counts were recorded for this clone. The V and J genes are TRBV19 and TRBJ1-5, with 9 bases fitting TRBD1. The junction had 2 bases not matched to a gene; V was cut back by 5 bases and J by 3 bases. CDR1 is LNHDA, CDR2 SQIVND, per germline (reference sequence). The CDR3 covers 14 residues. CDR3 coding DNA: TGTGCCAGTAGTCGGACAGGGGACAATCAGCCCCAGCATTTT. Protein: CASSRTGDNQPQHF.

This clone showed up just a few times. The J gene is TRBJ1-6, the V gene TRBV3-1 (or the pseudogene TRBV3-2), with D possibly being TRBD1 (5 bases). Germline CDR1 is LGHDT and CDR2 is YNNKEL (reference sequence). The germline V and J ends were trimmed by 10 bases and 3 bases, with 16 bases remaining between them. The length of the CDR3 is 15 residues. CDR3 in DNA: TGTGCCATCTATTGGGGCCTGATCTATAATTCACCCCTCCACTTT. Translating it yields CAIYWGLIYNSPLHF.

As DNA, the CDR3 is TGCGCCAGCACCCTAGCGGGGGGAACGAACACCGGGGAGCTGTTTTTT. Translated, it gives CASTLAGGTNTGELFF. This rearrangement joins TRBV5-1 to TRBJ2-2; 11 bases match TRBD2. Germline V gene sequence: CDR1 SGHRS, CDR2 YFSETQ. The J segment lost 0 bases and the V segment lost 6 bases, leaving 4 bases of the junction unmatched. This CDR3 has 16 residues.

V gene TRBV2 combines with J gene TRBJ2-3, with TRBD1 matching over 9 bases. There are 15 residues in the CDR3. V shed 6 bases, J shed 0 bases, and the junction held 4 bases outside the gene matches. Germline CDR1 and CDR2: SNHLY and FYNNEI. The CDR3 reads CASSGDRASTDTQYF. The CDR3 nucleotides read TGTGCCAGCAGCGGGGACAGGGCTAGCACAGATACGCAGTATTTT.

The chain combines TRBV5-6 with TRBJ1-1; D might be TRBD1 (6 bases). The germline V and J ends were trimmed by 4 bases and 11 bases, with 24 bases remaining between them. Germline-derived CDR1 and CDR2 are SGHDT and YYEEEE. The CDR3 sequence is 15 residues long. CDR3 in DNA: TGTGCCAGCAGCCCGGGAAACCTTGGGGGGGCGGATGCTTTCTTT. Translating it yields CASSPGNLGGADAFF. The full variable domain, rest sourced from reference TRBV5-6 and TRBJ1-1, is DAGVTQSPTHLIKTRGQQVTLRCSPKSGHDTVSWYQQALGQGPQFIFQYYEEEERQRGNFPDRFSGHQFPNYSSELNVNALLLGDSALYLCASSPGNLGGADAFFGQGTRLTVV.